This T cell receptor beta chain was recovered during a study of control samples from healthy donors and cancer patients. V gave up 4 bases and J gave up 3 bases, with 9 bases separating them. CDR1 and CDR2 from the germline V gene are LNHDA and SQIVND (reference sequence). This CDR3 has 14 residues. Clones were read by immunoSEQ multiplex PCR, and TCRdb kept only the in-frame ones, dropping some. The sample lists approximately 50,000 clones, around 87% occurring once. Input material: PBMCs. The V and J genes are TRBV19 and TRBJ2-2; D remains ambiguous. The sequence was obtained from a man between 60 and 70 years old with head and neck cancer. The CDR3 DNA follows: TGTGCCAGTAGTAACCAGGCGGACACCGGGGAGCTGTTTTTT. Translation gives CASSNQADTGELFF.